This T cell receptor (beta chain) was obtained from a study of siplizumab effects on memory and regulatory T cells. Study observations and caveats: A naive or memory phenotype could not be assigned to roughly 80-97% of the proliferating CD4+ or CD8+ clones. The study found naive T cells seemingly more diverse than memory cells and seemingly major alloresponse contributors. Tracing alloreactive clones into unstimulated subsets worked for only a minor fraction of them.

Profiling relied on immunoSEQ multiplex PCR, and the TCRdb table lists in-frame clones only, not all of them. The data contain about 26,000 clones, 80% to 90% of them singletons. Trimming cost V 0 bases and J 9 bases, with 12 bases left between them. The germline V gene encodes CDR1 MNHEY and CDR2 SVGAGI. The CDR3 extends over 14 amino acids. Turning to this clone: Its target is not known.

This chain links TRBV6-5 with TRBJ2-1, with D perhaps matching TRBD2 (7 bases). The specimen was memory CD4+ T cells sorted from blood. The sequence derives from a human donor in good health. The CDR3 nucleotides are TGTGCCAGCAGTTACTCGTGGAGGGGGGGTGAGCAGTTCTTC. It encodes CASSYSWRGGEQFF.